The clone carrying this TCR beta chain was seen more than once but under ten times. The antigen remains undetermined. A library of TCRbeta sequences, prepared with unique molecular identifiers, was generated. One entry per CDR3 protein, called by TCRdb with MiXCR from the PCR reads. Of 450,000 to 600,000 distinct CDR3 sequences in the sample, over 9.5% were seen once. These data originate in a study of T-cell reconstitution after alpha-beta-depleted transplantation in children. Findings and caveats of the study: Expanded graft clones numbering several hundred reportedly gave rise to alpha-beta T cells about two months after transplant. Hyperexpanded clones declined; after one year, newly produced T cells mostly supplied diversity. Some patients owed their high day-60 TCRbeta diversity to surviving recipient T cells and thymic progenitors.

The CDR3 sequence is 16 residues long. Germline V gene sequence: CDR1 KGHSH, CDR2 LQKENI. The V gene lost 1 base and the J gene lost 6 bases, with 18 bases spanning the gap. This specimen was PBMCs, taken before TCRalphabeta/CD19-depleted stem cell transplant. The sequence was obtained from a child aged 2 to 10 with inherited bone marrow failure, due to receive a stem cell transplant. V usage is TRBV18 and J usage is TRBJ1-2; no clear D. CDR3 protein: CASSPLPGENKDGYTF. The CDR3 region has the DNA TGTGCCAGCTCACCACTCCCGGGAGAGAATAAGGATGGCTACACCTTC.